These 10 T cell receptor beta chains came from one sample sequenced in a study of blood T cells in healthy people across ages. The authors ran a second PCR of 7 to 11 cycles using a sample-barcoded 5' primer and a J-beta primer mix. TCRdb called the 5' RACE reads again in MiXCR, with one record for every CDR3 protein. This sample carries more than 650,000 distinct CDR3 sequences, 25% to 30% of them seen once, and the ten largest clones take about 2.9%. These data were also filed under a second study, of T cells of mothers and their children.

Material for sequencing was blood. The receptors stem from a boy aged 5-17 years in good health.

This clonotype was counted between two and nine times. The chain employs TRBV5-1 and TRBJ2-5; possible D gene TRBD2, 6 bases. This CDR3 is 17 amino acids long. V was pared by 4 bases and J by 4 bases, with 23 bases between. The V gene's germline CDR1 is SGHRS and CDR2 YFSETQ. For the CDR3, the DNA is TGCGCCAGCAGCCCCGGGGCGGGGAACTATGCCCCAGAGACCCAGTACTTC. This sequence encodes CASSPGAGNYAPETQYF. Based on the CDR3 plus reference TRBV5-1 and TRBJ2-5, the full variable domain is KAGVTQTPRYLIKTRGQQVTLSCSPISGHRSVSWYQQTPGQGLQFLFEYFSETQRNKGNFPGRFSGRQFSNSRSEMNVSTLELGDSALYLCASSPGAGNYAPETQYFGPGTRLLVL.

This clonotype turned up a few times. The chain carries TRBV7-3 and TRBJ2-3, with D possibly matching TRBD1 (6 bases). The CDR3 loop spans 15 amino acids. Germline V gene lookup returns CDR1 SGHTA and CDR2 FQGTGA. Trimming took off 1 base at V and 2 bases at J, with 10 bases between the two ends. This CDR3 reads CASSLNGQHTDTQYF. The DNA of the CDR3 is TGTGCCAGCAGCTTAAACGGACAGCACACAGATACGCAGTATTTT.

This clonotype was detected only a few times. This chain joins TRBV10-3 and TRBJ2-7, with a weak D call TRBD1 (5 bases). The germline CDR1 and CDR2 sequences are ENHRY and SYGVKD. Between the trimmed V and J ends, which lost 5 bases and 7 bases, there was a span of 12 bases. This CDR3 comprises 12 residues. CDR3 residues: CAISLAKGEQYF. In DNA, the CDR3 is TGTGCCATCAGTCTTGCGAAGGGGGAGCAGTACTTC.

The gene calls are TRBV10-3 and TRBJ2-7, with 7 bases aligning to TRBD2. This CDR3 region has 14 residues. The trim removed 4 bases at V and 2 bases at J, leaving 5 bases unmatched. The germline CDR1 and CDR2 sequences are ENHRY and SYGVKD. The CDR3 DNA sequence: TGTGCCATCAGTGCGGGTAGCGGGCCCTACGAGCAGTACTTC. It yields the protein CAISAGSGPYEQYF.

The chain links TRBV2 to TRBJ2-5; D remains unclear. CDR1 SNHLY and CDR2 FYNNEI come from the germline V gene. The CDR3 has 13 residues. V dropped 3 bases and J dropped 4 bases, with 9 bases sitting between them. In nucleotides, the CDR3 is TGTGCCAGCAGTGAGACGTTTGGAGAGACCCAGTACTTC. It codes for CASSETFGETQYF.

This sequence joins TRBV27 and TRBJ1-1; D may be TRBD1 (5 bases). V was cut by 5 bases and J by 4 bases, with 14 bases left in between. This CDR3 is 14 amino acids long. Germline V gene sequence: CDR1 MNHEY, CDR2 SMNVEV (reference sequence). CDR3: CASSPVAGSTEAFF. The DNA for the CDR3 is TGTGCCAGCAGTCCCGTCGCAGGGAGCACTGAAGCTTTCTTT.

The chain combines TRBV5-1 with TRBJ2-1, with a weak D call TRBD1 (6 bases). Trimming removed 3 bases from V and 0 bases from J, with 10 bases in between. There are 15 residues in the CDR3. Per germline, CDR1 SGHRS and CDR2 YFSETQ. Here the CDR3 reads CASSSQGLSYNEQFF. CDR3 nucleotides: TGCGCCAGCAGCTCACAGGGCCTCTCCTACAATGAGCAGTTCTTC.

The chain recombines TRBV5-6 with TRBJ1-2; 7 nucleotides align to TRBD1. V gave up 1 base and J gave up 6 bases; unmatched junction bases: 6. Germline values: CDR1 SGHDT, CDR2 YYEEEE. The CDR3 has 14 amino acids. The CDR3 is CASSLRQGGNGYTF. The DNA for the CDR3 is TGTGCCAGCAGCTTGAGACAGGGCGGGAATGGCTACACCTTC.

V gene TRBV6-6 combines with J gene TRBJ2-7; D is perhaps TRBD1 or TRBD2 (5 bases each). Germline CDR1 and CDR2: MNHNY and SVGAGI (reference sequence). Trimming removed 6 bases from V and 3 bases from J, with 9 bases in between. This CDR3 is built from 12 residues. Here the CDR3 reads CASSRDVYEQYF. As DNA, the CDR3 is TGTGCCAGCAGCAGGGACGTCTACGAGCAGTACTTC.

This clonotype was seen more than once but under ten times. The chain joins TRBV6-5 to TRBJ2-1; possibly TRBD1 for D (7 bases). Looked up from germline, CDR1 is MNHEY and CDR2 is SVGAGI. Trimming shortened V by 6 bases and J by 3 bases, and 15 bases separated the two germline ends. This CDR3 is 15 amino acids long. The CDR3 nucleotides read TGTGCCAGCAGCCGAACCCAGGGGGGCTACAATGAGCAGTTCTTC. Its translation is CASSRTQGGYNEQFF.